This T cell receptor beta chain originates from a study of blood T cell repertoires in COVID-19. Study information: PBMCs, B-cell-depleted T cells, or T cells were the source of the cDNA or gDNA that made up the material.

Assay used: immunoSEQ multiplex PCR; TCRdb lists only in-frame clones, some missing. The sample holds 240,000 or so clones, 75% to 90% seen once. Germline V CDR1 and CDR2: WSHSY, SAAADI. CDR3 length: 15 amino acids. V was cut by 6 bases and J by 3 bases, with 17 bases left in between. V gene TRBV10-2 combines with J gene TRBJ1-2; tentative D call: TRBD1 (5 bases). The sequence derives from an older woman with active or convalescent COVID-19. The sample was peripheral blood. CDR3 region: CASSETPGGDYGYTF. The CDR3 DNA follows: TGCGCCAGCAGCGAAACTCCTGGAGGGGACTATGGCTACACCTTC.